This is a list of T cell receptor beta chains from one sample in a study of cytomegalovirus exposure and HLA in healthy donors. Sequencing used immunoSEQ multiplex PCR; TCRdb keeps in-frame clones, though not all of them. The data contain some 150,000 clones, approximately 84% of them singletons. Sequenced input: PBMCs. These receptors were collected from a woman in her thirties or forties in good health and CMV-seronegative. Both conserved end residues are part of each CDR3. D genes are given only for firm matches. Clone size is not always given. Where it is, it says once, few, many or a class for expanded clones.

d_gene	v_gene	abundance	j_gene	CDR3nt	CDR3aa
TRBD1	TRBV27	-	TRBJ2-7	TGTGCCAGCAGTTTATCGCCTACCGGGACAGACTACGAGCAGTACTTC	CASSLSPTGTDYEQYF
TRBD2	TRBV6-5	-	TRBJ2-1	TGTGCCAGCAGGCCACCGGGACTAGCGGGACCTGAGCAGTTCTTC	CASRPPGLAGPEQFF
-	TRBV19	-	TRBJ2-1	TGTGCCAGTAGTATAGGTACTACTTGGAGTGAGCAGTTCTTC	CASSIGTTWSEQFF
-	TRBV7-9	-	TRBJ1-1	TGTGCCAGCAGCTCAGGACAGATGAACACTGAAGCTTTCTTT	CASSSGQMNTEAFF
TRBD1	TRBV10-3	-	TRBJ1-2	TGTGCCATCAGTGGAGACAGGGGCTATGGCTACACCTTC	CAISGDRGYGYTF
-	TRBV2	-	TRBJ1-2	TGTGCCAGCAGGAGGGAGGGCTACACCTTC	CASRREGYTF
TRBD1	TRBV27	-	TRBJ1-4	TGTGCCAGCAGTTTACAGGGGGCTAATGAAAAACTGTTTTTT	CASSLQGANEKLFF
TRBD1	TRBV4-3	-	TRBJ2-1	TGCGCCAGCAGCCTTCCCAGGACAGGGGGGATTAATGAGCAGTTCTTC	CASSLPRTGGINEQFF
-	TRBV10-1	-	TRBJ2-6	TGCGCCAGCAGTGAGTCGAAGGGGGCTGGGGCCAACGTCCTGACTTTC	CASSESKGAGANVLTF
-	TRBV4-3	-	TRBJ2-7	TGCGCCAGCAGCCAAGGGACTGCTTCCTACGAGCAGTACTTC	CASSQGTASYEQYF
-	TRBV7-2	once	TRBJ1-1	TGTGCCAGCAGGTCGACTGCGACAGGAACCGTTGAAGCTTTCTTT	CASRSTATGTVEAFF
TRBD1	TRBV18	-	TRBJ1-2	TGTGCCAGCTCTCTGGACAGGGACTATGGCTACACCTTC	CASSLDRDYGYTF
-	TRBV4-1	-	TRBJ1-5	TGCGCCAGCAGCCAAGGTGGAACAGTTGGGAATCAGCCCCAGCATTTT	CASSQGGTVGNQPQHF
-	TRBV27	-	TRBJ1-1	TGTGCCAGCAGAATTAACAGGAACACTGAAGCTTTCTTT	CASRINRNTEAFF
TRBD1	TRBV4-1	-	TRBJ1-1	TGCGCCAGCAGCCCGAATAGGGGGCGGAACACTGAAGCTTTCTTT	CASSPNRGRNTEAFF
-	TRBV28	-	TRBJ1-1	TGTGCCAGCAGTTTGGGGGCGGGCTCAGCTTTCTTT	CASSLGAGSAFF
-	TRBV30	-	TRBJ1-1	TGTGCCTGGAGCCCCTCCCGCCCCGCCCGCGCGGCTTTCTTT	CAWSPSRPARAAFF
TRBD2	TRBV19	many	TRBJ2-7	TGTGCCAGTAGTGCAGCGGGAGGCTACGAGCAGTACTTC	CASSAAGGYEQYF
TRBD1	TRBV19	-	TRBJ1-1	TGTGCCAGTAGTATAGACTCCTATCCCGGGACAGGGGTGAACACTGAAGCTTTCTTT	CASSIDSYPGTGVNTEAFF
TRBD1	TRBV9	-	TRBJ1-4	TGTGCCAGCAGCCCTCGACAGGGGGGTGCTAGGGAAAAACTGTTTTTT	CASSPRQGGAREKLFF
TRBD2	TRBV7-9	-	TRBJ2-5	TGTGCCAGCGCTTATAGCGGGAATACAGAGACCCAGTACTTC	CASAYSGNTETQYF
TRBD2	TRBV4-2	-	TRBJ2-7	TGTGCCAGCAGCCAAGCGGGAGGGAGCTCCTACGAGCAGTACTTC	CASSQAGGSSYEQYF
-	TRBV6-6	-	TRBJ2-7	TGTGCCAGCAGTTACTCGACGAGGACAGGGAGGGACGAGCAGTACTTC	CASSYSTRTGRDEQYF
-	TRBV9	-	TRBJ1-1	TGTGCCAGCAGCGTAGTAGCGATCCACGGTACTGAAGCTTTCTTT	CASSVVAIHGTEAFF
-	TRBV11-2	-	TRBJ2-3	TGTGCCAGCAGCACGACGCAGCAGGCTAGCACAGATACGCAGTATTTT	CASSTTQQASTDTQYF
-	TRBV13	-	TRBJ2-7	TGTGCCAGCAGCTTGGGCTGGGCCAGAAACTACGAGCAGTACTTC	CASSLGWARNYEQYF
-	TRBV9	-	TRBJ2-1	TGTGCCAGCAGCGTAGGGGGCAGGGGGACTTACAATGAGCAGTTCTTC	CASSVGGRGTYNEQFF
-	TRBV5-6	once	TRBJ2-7	TGTGCCAGCAGCTTGGGCAGGGAATACGAGCAGTACTTC	CASSLGREYEQYF
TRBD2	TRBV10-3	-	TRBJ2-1	TGTGCCATCAGTCCTTCGGGGGGAGGCCGCGTTAGTGAGCAGTTCTTC	CAISPSGGGRVSEQFF
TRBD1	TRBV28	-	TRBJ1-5	TGTGCCAGCAGAGCCGGGACAGGTTATAGCAATCAGCCCCAGCATTTT	CASRAGTGYSNQPQHF
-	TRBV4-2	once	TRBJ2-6	TGTGCCAGCAGCCAAGGGAGCTCTGGGGCCAACGTCCTGACTTTC	CASSQGSSGANVLTF
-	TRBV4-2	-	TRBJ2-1	TGTGCCAGCAGCCAGGTTACCGGCCGGGACACCGAGTTCTTC	CASSQVTGRDTEFF
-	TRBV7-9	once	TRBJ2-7	TGTGCCAGCAGCTTAGATAGGGGTAGTTACGAGCAGTACTTC	CASSLDRGSYEQYF
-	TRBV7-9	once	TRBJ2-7	TGTTCCAGCAGCTTTAGTACAGCCTACGAGCAGTACTTC	CSSSFSTAYEQYF
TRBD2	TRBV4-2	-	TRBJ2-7	TGTGCCAGCAGCCAAGATTATGCTAGCGGGTACGAGCAGTACTTC	CASSQDYASGYEQYF
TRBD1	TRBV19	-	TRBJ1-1	TGTGCCAGTAGTACAATAACAGGGGGCGGCTTGGGAACTTTCTTT	CASSTITGGGLGTFF
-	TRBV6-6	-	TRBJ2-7	TGTGCCAGCAGTTACAACGGAGTACCCTACTCCTACGAGCAGTACTTC	CASSYNGVPYSYEQYF
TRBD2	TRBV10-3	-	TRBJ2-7	TGTGCCATCAGCCCGTGGGCAGGTGGGAGGGTCACCTACGAGCAGTACTTC	CAISPWAGGRVTYEQYF
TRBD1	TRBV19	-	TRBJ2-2	TGTGCCAGCACCACCGGGGACAGAATCGCCGGGGAGCTGTTTTTT	CASTTGDRIAGELFF
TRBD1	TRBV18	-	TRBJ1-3	TGTGCCAGCTCACGAAATGACAGGGGCTCTGGAAACACCATATATTTT	CASSRNDRGSGNTIYF
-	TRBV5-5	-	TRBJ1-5	TGTGCCAGCAGCTCGGAGTGGACAGTCGGCGATAGCAATCAGCCCCAGCATTTT	CASSSEWTVGDSNQPQHF
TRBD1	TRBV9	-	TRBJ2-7	TGTGCCAGCAGCGGACAGGGGGCAGGCTACGAGCAGTACTTC	CASSGQGAGYEQYF
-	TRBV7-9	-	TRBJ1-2	TGTGCCAGCAGCTCAAGGACAGCGGCCTATGGCTACACCTTC	CASSSRTAAYGYTF
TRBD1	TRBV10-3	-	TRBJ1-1	TGTGCCATCAGAGGGACAGGGGAGGGAACTGAAGCTTTCTTT	CAIRGTGEGTEAFF
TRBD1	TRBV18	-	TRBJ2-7	TGTGCCAGCTCCCCGTTTTACCAGACAGGGGGTTGGGAGCAGTACTTC	CASSPFYQTGGWEQYF
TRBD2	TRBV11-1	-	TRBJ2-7	TGTGCCAGCAGCTTAGTAGATCTAGCGGGAGCCTACGAGCAGTACTTC	CASSLVDLAGAYEQYF
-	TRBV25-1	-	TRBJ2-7	TGTGCCAGCAGTGACCCGGGTCGTACCTACGAGCAGTACTTC	CASSDPGRTYEQYF
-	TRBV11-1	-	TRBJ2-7	TGTGCCAGCAGCTTAGGGGGGGAATTCTACGAGCAGTACTTC	CASSLGGEFYEQYF